Described below is a single TCR beta chain sequence and its context. Its antigen is still unknown. The CDR3 has 15 amino acids. Germline CDR1 SEHNR, CDR2 FQNEAQ (reference sequence). V trimming: 5 bases; J trimming: 5 bases; junction bases outside the gene matches: 6. The source of the sample is a study of beta chain features in type 1 diabetes. The study, taken as a whole, reports: Patients with Type 1 diabetes showed moderately but significantly shorter TCRB CDR3s in all four CD4+ subsets. Naive, central memory and Treg TCRB repertoires appeared more alike in patients than in healthy donors.

The whole isolated RNA underwent reverse transcription, so sequencing captured expressed TCRB transcripts. Sequencing used immunoSEQ multiplex PCR; TCRdb keeps in-frame clones, though not all of them. The repertoire holds roughly 340,000 clones, roughly an eighth seen once, with roughly 0.0097% in the top ten. V and J are TRBV7-9 and TRBJ2-5; 12 nucleotides match TRBD1. This TCR derives from a young woman with type 1 diabetes. Sequencing was performed on naive CD4+ T cells from blood. The CDR3, as DNA: TGTGCCAGCAGCCCCGGGACAGGGGGCGCGGAGACCCAGTACTTC. It specifies CASSPGTGGAETQYF. Full variable domain (outside the CDR3, taken from reference TRBV7-9 and TRBJ2-5): DTGVSQNPRHKITKRGQNVTFRCDPISEHNRLYWYRQTLGQGPEFLTYFQNEAQLEKSRLLSDRFSAERPKGSFSTLEIQRTEQGDSAMYLCASSPGTGGAETQYFGPGTRLLVL.